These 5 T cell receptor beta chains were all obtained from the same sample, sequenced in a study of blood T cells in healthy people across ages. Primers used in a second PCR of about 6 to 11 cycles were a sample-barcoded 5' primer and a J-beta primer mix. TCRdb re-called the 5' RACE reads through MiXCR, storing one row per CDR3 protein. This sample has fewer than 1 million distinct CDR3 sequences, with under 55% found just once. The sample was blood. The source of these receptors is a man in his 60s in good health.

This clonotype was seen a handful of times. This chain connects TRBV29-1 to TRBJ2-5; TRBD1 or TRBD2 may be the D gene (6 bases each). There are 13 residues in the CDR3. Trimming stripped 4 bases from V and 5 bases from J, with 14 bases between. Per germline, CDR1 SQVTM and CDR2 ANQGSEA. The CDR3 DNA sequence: TGCAGCGTTGTGGGGGGCTCGCGGGAGACCCAGTACTTC. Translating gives CSVVGGSRETQYF.

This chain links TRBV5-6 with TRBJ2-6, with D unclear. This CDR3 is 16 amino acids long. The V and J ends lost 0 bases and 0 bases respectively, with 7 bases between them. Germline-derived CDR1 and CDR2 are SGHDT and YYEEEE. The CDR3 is CASSLDTHSGANVLTF. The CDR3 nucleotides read TGTGCCAGCAGCTTGGATACGCACTCTGGGGCCAACGTCCTGACTTTC.

The DNA of the CDR3 is TGTGCCAGCAGTTTAGTCTGGACAGGGAGGTTGGGTGGCTACACCTTC. Translated, it gives CASSLVWTGRLGGYTF. This chain links TRBV12-3 or TRBV12-4 with TRBJ1-2; 8 positions agree with TRBD1. This CDR3 is 16 amino acids long. The trim removed 1 base at V and 7 bases at J, leaving 11 bases unmatched.

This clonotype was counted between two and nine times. The CDR3 is CASSLRPTSGGAVGNEQFF. CDR3 sequence (DNA): TGTGCCAGCAGCTTGAGACCGACTAGCGGGGGGGCGGTCGGCAATGAGCAGTTCTTC. This rearrangement joins TRBV5-5 to TRBJ2-1, with 14 bases aligning to TRBD2. With V trimmed by 1 base and J by 6 bases, 12 bases remained unmatched. There are 19 residues in the CDR3. CDR1 and CDR2 from the germline V gene are SGHKS and YYEKEE (reference sequence).

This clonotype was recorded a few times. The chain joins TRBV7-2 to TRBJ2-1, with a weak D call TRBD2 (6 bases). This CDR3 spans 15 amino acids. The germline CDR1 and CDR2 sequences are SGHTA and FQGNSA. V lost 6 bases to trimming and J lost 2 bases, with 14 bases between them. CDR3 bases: TGTGCCAGCAGACTGGGACTGACCACCTACAATGAGCAGTTCTTC. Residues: CASRLGLTTYNEQFF.